This T cell receptor (beta chain) was documented in a study of cytomegalovirus exposure and HLA in healthy donors. Overall study results and limits: Prior analysis indicated that the majority of TCR beta V segments exhibited productivity approximately 87% or approximately 30% of the time. When presence/absence was analysed, sequencing depth was taken to be roughly uniform across donors.

PCR amplification relied on 60 Vbeta primers (plus 13 Jbeta primers). Original processing methods: An analysis performed later counted about 80 million unique TCR beta chains (roughly 11 million of them shared). TCRdb keeps only in-frame clones here, not all; method: immunoSEQ multiplex PCR. Clonal size and the V and J genes are those of that table, whereas D and trimming came from the DNA. The repertoire consists of approximately 160,000 clones, with approximately 80% occurring once and the leading ten covering about 9.7%. A word on this clone: What it binds is unknown.

Trimming removed 2 bases at V and 6 bases at J, with 11 bases between. CDR1 is KGHSY, CDR2 FQNENV, per germline. The length of the CDR3 is 14 residues. Sequenced input: PBMCs. This sequence was found in a man between 18 and 35 years old in good health and CMV-seropositive. The chain links TRBV16 to TRBJ2-4; D possibly corresponds to TRBD1 (7 bases). CDR3 residues: CASSQRQGGNIQYF. The CDR3 DNA sequence: TGTGCCAGCAGCCAAAGACAGGGAGGAAACATTCAGTACTTC.